A single TCR beta chain is shown here with its context. The antigen is not known. Through a sample-barcoded 5' primer and a J-beta primer mix, a second PCR was run for 7 to 11 cycles. Every sample produced at least 2.5 million CDR3-containing paired-end reads. TCRdb analysed the 5' RACE reads with MiXCR anew, one entry per CDR3 protein. The sample carries about 1.5 million distinct CDR3 sequences, roughly 43% recorded once. The CDR3 is 15 residues long. Germline values: CDR1 SGHRS, CDR2 YFSETQ. The sample comes from a study of blood T cells in healthy people across ages. As for the study in general: Researchers report that template switching captured about one barcoded beta molecule per two T cells. Study-wide points: Since the PBMCs were unsorted, naive and antigen-experienced cells could not be conclusively compared. It was not known whether donors were CMV positive (a possible confounder of expanded clonotype changes).

The TCR was taken from a woman aged 18-35 years in good health. Sequencing was carried out using blood. The rearrangement links TRBV5-1 to TRBJ2-1; TRBD1 matches 8 bases. The J call may be mistaken, given a closer DNA end match to TRBJ2-7. The CDR3 bases are TGCGCCAGCAGCTTGGGGGGACAGGCATACAATGAGCAGTACTTC. Amino acid sequence: CASSLGGQAYNEQYF.